Given below is one TCR beta chain in context. What it binds is unknown. TCRdb called the 5' RACE reads again in MiXCR, with one record for every CDR3 protein. Of about 400,000 distinct CDR3 sequences in the sample, more than 15% were seen once. The CDR3 is 14 amino acids. V was pared by 4 bases and J by 5 bases, with 14 bases between. CDR1 MNHEY and CDR2 SVGAGI come from the germline V gene. This sample is drawn from a study of T-cell memory formation after mild COVID-19. Findings of the study overall: Cross-reactive memory apparently joined, as some responding clones appeared in pre-infection memory.

The sequence was collected from a man aged 18 to 29 who had mild COVID-19 (a few samples of this study predate the infection). Cell type and time point are not known. This chain connects TRBV6-5 to TRBJ1-1, with D unresolved. The sample taken for sequencing was PBMCs or a T cell subset sorted from them (not recorded which). CDR3 amino acids: CASSLGPIRTEAFF. The CDR3 DNA sequence: TGTGCCAGCAGTTTAGGCCCGATTAGGACTGAAGCTTTCTTT.